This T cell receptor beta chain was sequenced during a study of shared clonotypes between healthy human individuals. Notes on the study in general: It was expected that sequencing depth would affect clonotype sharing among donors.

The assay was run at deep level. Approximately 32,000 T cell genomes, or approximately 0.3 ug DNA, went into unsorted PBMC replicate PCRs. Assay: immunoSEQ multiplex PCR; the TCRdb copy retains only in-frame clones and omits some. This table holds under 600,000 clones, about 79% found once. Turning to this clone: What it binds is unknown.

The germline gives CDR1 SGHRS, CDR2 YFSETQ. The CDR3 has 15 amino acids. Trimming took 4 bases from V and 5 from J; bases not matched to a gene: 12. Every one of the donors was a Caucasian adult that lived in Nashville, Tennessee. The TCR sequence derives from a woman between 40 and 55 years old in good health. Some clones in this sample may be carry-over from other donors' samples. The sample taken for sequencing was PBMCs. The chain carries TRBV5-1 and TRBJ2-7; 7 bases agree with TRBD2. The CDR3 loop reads CASSPTGTTGNEQYF. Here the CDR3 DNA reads TGCGCCAGCAGCCCAACCGGGACTACCGGGAACGAGCAGTACTTC. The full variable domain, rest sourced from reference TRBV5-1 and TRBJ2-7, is KAGVTQTPRYLIKTRGQQVTLSCSPISGHRSVSWYQQTPGQGLQFLFEYFSETQRNKGNFPGRFSGRQFSNSRSEMNVSTLELGDSALYLCASSPTGTTGNEQYFGPGTRLTVT.